This note documents a single T cell receptor (beta chain) sequence. Original processing methods: Amplification with reference gene primers provided the estimates of nucleated cell counts. The assay was immunoSEQ multiplex PCR, and TCRdb's table has in-frame clones only and misses some. The V and J calls and clone size are taken from that table; D and trimming were inferred from the DNA. The sample lists 180,000 or so clones; about 80% were seen once. This sample stems from a study of blood T cell repertoires in COVID-19. The V gene's germline CDR1 is GTSNPN and CDR2 SVGIG (reference sequence). The CDR3 consists of 13 residues. The V gene end was trimmed by 5 bases and the J gene end by 10 bases; junction bases not matched to a gene: 5.

The sequenced sample was peripheral blood. The TCR comes from an older woman with acute or convalescent COVID-19. This chain connects TRBV30 to TRBJ1-6; 10 nucleotides align to TRBD1. CDR3 protein: CAWGTGVNSPLHF. CDR3 nucleotides: TGTGCCTGGGGGACAGGGGTTAACTCACCCCTCCACTTT.